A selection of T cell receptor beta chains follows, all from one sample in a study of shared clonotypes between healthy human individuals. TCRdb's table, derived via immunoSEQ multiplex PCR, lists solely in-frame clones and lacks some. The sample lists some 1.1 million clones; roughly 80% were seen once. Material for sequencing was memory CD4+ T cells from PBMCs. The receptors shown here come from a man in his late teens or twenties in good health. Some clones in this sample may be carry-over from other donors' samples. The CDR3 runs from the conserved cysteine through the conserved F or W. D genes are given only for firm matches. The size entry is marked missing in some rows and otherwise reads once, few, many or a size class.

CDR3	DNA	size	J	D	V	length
CASSSGSSNYGYTF	TGTGCCAGCAGCTCCGGGTCCTCTAACTATGGCTACACCTTC	.	TRBJ1-2	.	TRBV7-9	14
CASSRVSGNTIYF	TGTGCCAGCAGCAGGGTCTCTGGAAACACCATATATTTT	.	TRBJ1-3	.	TRBV14	13
CASSYEKGGPYEQYF	TGCGCCAGCAGCTACGAAAAGGGGGGACCTTACGAGCAGTACTTC	.	TRBJ2-7	.	TRBV5-1	15
CASSPGVGTHTEAFF	TGCGCCAGCAGCCCTGGGGTTGGGACCCACACTGAAGCTTTCTTT	.	TRBJ1-1	.	TRBV5-1	15
CASSAGLAGGIYEQYF	TGTGCCAGCAGCGCCGGCCTGGCGGGAGGGATATACGAGCAGTACTTC	.	TRBJ2-7	TRBD2	TRBV9	16
CASSLLGQGSRQPQHF	TGTGCCAGCAGCTTATTGGGACAGGGCAGTCGGCAGCCCCAGCATTTT	.	TRBJ1-5	TRBD1	TRBV5-4	16
CASSQDWRGRGQFF	TGTGCCAGCAGCCAAGATTGGCGGGGCCGAGGGCAGTTCTTC	few	TRBJ2-1	.	TRBV14	14
CASSSPGQGGTGELFF	TGTGCCAGCAGCTCCCCCGGACAGGGGGGTACCGGGGAGCTGTTTTTT	.	TRBJ2-2	TRBD1	TRBV11-2	16
CASSWRLGAGAREQYF	TGTGCCAGCAGTTGGCGACTAGGAGCGGGAGCAAGGGAGCAGTACTTC	.	TRBJ2-7	TRBD2	TRBV27	16
CASSQRGSRRGNEQFF	TGTGCCAGCAGCCAACGGGGCTCGCGGAGGGGGAATGAGCAGTTCTTC	.	TRBJ2-1	.	TRBV4-2	16
CASSVVDTVNTEAFF	TGTGCCAGCAGCGTAGTTGACACCGTGAACACTGAAGCTTTCTTT	many	TRBJ1-1	.	TRBV9	15
CASTVYPRGTGELFF	TGTGCCAGCACGGTCTATCCTCGGGGCACCGGGGAGCTGTTTTTT	.	TRBJ2-2	.	TRBV2	15
CASSYSSQGASGELFF	TGTGCCAGCAGTTACTCGTCACAGGGGGCCTCCGGGGAGCTGTTTTTT	.	TRBJ2-2	TRBD1	TRBV6-6	16
CASSESPFSGNIYNEQFF	TGTGCCAGCAGTGAATCTCCCTTTAGCGGGAACATATACAATGAGCAGTTCTTC	.	TRBJ2-1	TRBD2	TRBV25-1	18
CASSYVGGFTYEQYF	TGTGCCAGCAGCTATGTGGGGGGTTTTACCTACGAGCAGTACTTC	once	TRBJ2-7	.	TRBV7-2	15
CASSPGPGENYGYTF	TGCGCCAGCAGCCCGGGGCCAGGGGAAAACTATGGCTACACCTTC	once	TRBJ1-2	.	TRBV5-1	15
CASRTSGTYEQYF	TGCGCCAGCCGGACTAGCGGGACCTACGAGCAGTACTTC	.	TRBJ2-7	TRBD2	TRBV5-1	13
CSAFLYNEQFF	TGCAGTGCTTTTTTATACAATGAGCAGTTCTTC	.	TRBJ2-1	.	TRBV20-1	11
CASSLSQRSGSPDTQYF	TGTGCCAGCAGTTTGTCGCAGAGGAGCGGGAGCCCAGATACGCAGTATTTT	.	TRBJ2-3	TRBD2	TRBV27	17
CATGRYQETQYF	TGTGCCACCGGGCGGTACCAAGAGACCCAGTACTTC	.	TRBJ2-5	.	TRBV15	12
CSASSGWPQHF	TGCAGTGCTAGTTCCGGGTGGCCCCAGCATTTT	.	TRBJ1-5	.	TRBV20-1	11
CASSVTTGPGGYTF	TGTGCCAGCAGCGTAACGACAGGCCCTGGAGGCTACACCTTC	few	TRBJ1-2	.	TRBV2	14
CASRDPTPAYEQYF	TGTGCCAGCAGGGACCCAACACCGGCCTACGAGCAGTACTTC	.	TRBJ2-7	.	TRBV2	14
CASSIYGHQNTEAFF	TGTGCCAGTAGTATATATGGCCATCAAAACACTGAAGCTTTCTTT	.	TRBJ1-1	.	TRBV19	15
CASSEGGREQYF	TGTGCCAGCTCAGAAGGGGGGCGCGAGCAGTACTTC	.	TRBJ2-7	.	TRBV18	12
CASSSDWDTQYF	TGTGCCAGCAGTTCGGACTGGGATACGCAGTATTTT	.	TRBJ2-3	.	TRBV6-5	12
CASSPPGGPVGAFF	TGTGCCAGCTCACCACCAGGGGGCCCCGTTGGGGCTTTCTTT	.	TRBJ1-1	TRBD1	TRBV18	14
CASTISTGSYYEQYF	TGCGCCAGCACCATCTCAACGGGGAGCTACTACGAGCAGTACTTC	.	TRBJ2-7	.	TRBV5-1	15
CASSPRDRARNSPLHF	TGCGCCAGCAGCCCCCGGGACAGGGCCCGGAATTCACCCCTCCACTTT	.	TRBJ1-6	TRBD1	TRBV5-1	16
CASSAVVGAATQYF	TGTGCCAGCAGCGCAGTGGTGGGGGCGGCTACGCAGTATTTT	.	TRBJ2-3	.	TRBV9	14
CASSLTGTYEQYF	TGTGCCAGCAGCTTAACGGGGACCTACGAGCAGTACTTC	.	TRBJ2-7	.	TRBV7-9	13
CASGKSPYEQYF	TGTGCTAGTGGCAAATCCCCGTACGAGCAGTACTTC	few	TRBJ2-7	.	TRBV12-5	12
CASSFLGNDYGYTF	TGTGCCAGCAGTTTTCTGGGAAACGACTATGGCTACACCTTC	.	TRBJ1-2	.	TRBV28	14
CASSFEGGFYGYTF	TGTGCCAGCAGTTTTGAGGGGGGCTTCTATGGCTACACCTTC	.	TRBJ1-2	.	TRBV28	14
CASSSSGFGNTIYF	TGCGCCAGCAGCTCGTCAGGCTTCGGAAACACCATATATTTT	.	TRBJ1-3	.	TRBV5-1	14
CASKRRQLPYNEQFF	TGTGCCAGCAAGAGGAGACAGCTCCCCTACAATGAGCAGTTCTTC	.	TRBJ2-1	.	TRBV28	15
CASSGREATF	TGTGCCAGCAGTGGGAGGGAAGCCACCTTC	.	TRBJ1-2	.	TRBV2	10
CASSFQSGGPNYEQYF	TGCGCCAGCAGCTTTCAGTCCGGGGGGCCCAACTACGAGCAGTACTTC	.	TRBJ2-7	.	TRBV5-1	16
CASSVARDRGNTGELFF	TGTGCCAGCAGCGTAGCCCGGGACAGGGGGAACACCGGGGAGCTGTTTTTT	.	TRBJ2-2	TRBD1	TRBV9	17
CASSQGQGGVGTEAFF	TGCGCCAGCAGCCAAGGTCAGGGAGGGGTTGGCACTGAAGCTTTCTTT	.	TRBJ1-1	.	TRBV4-1	16
CASSLQGANEMWGYTF	TGTGCCAGCAGTTTACAGGGGGCAAATGAAATGTGGGGCTACACCTTC	few	TRBJ1-2	TRBD1	TRBV28	16
CSESSGIEQFF	TGCAGTGAGTCTAGCGGGATTGAGCAGTTCTTC	many	TRBJ2-1	TRBD2	TRBV20-1	11
CASSFYRDTEAFF	TGTGCCAGCAGCTTCTACAGGGACACTGAAGCTTTCTTT	.	TRBJ1-1	.	TRBV7-2	13
CSVEALGGRSHTNYEQYF	TGCAGCGTTGAAGCCCTAGGAGGGAGGTCCCACACTAACTACGAGCAGTACTTC	.	TRBJ2-7	.	TRBV29-1	18
CASSLLGGRGYGYTF	TGTGCCAGCAGCTTGCTAGGGGGCAGGGGGTATGGCTACACCTTC	.	TRBJ1-2	TRBD1	TRBV5-6	15
CASSSGQTSGNTIYF	TGTGCCAGCAGCTCTGGACAGACCTCTGGAAACACCATATATTTT	.	TRBJ1-3	.	TRBV7-9	15